Shown below are 30 T cell receptor beta chains from a single sample sequenced in a study of response to subunit inactivated influenza vaccine. TCRdb reprocessed the RT-PCR reads via MiXCR and lists one record per CDR3 protein. Among a few hundred thousand distinct CDR3 sequences, 10% to 12% were seen once, and the ten largest hold approximately 11%. This same sample was also taken into another study, of T cells expressing NK-cell markers. As that report states: Template switching by 5'RACE with UMIs generated the TCR beta cDNA.

Sequencing used PBMCs from blood, obtained on the day of vaccination. Receptors originate from a middle-aged man who received an inactivated influenza vaccine.

This chain links TRBV7-2 with TRBJ2-3; the D is unclear. Trimming shortened V by 2 bases and J by 2 bases, and 11 bases separated the two germline ends. The CDR3 loop spans 15 amino acids. Per germline, CDR1 SGHTA and CDR2 FQGNSA. The CDR3 sequence: CASSLWTLHTDTQYF. CDR3 DNA sequence: TGTGCCAGCAGCTTATGGACGCTGCACACAGATACGCAGTATTTT. Looking up the rest from reference TRBV7-2 and TRBJ2-3 gives the full variable domain: GAGVSQSPSNKVTEKGKDVELRCDPISGHTALYWYRQSLGQGLEFLIYFQGNSAPDKSGLPSDRFSAERTGGSVSTLTIQRTQQEDSAVYLCASSLWTLHTDTQYFGPGTRLTVL.

In this sample, this clonotype turned up a few times. This sequence joins TRBV7-6 and TRBJ1-1, with TRBD1 matching over 9 bases. The CDR3 is 16 residues long. The J segment lost 4 bases and the V segment lost 4 bases, leaving 10 bases of the junction unmatched. Germline-derived CDR1 and CDR2 are SGHVS and FNYEAQ. The CDR3 protein is CASSSSPQGAGTEAFF. CDR3 nucleotide sequence: TGTGCCAGCAGCTCTAGCCCACAGGGGGCAGGCACTGAAGCTTTCTTT.

This clonotype was observed a handful of times. The rearrangement links TRBV7-9 to TRBJ1-2, with a tentative D call TRBD1 (5 bases). Germline V gene lookup returns CDR1 SEHNR and CDR2 FQNEAQ (reference sequence). The CDR3 runs to 16 residues. Deletions cut 0 bases from V and 2 bases from J, with 13 bases between. CDR3 DNA: TGTGCCAGCAGCTTAGCCAGGACACACCAGAACTATGGCTACACCTTC. It specifies CASSLARTHQNYGYTF.

The chain has TRBV6-2 or TRBV6-3 and TRBJ1-6, with 9 nucleotides matching TRBD1. The CDR3 sequence is 14 residues long. The V gene's germline CDR1 is MNHEY and CDR2 SVGEGT. V was pared by 6 bases and J by 9 bases, with 6 bases of the junction left unmatched. The CDR3 region is CASRPGQGGSPLHF. The CDR3 region has the DNA TGTGCCAGCAGACCGGGACAGGGTGGTTCACCCCTCCACTTT.

Points on this clonotype: This may come from a read error, since a much larger clone is one base off. The chain combines TRBV29-1 with TRBJ2-5; 11 bases align to TRBD2. The CDR3 extends over 15 amino acids. The germline gives CDR1 SQVTM, CDR2 ANQGSEA. This CDR3 reads CSAILAGGIQETQDF. The CDR3, as DNA: TGCAGCGCAATATTAGCGGGAGGGATTCAAGAGACCCAGGACTTC.

The chain combines TRBV28 with TRBJ2-2, with 9 bases identical to TRBD1. Trimming cost V 4 bases and J 7 bases; bases outside gene matches: 10. This CDR3 has 16 residues. Germline CDR1 and CDR2: MDHEN and SYDVKM. CDR3 sequence (DNA): TGTGCCAGCAGTTCTAGGACAGGGGTTCGTGGCGGGGAGCTGTTTTTT. It translates to CASSSRTGVRGGELFF.

This clonotype has a count of ten or more. The V call is TRBV6-5, the J call TRBJ2-2, with 7 bases identical to TRBD1. Per the germline V gene, CDR1 is MNHEY and CDR2 is SVGAGI. The CDR3 is 16 amino acids. V trimming: 5 bases; J trimming: 6 bases; junction bases outside the gene matches: 12. This CDR3 is CASSLLGQPDPGELFF. The CDR3 DNA reads TGTGCCAGCAGTCTACTGGGACAGCCGGATCCCGGGGAGCTGTTTTTT.

Note on this clonotype: This could be a read error, since a much larger clone is one nucleotide away. The chain combines TRBV20-1 with TRBJ2-7, with TRBD2 matching over 11 bases. CDR3 length: 14 amino acids. J gave up 5 bases and V 3 bases, and 6 bases lay outside the gene matches. The V gene's germline CDR1 is DFQATT and CDR2 SNEGSKA (reference sequence). The CDR3 nucleotides are TGCAGTGCTAGGGATAGCGGGAGGGCCGACGAGCAGTACTTC. This sequence encodes CSARDSGRADEQYF.

The CDR3 protein is CASRPGQRHSGNTIYF. The DNA for the CDR3 is TGTGCCAGCAGGCCCGGACAGCGACACTCTGGAAACACCATATATTTT. The chain recombines TRBV6-1 with TRBJ1-3, with D possibly being TRBD1 (6 bases). V was pared by 6 bases and J by 0 bases, with 15 bases between. The CDR3 runs to 16 residues. From germline, CDR1 is MNHNS and CDR2 SASEGT.

The chain uses TRBV9 and TRBJ2-1, with TRBD2 as a possible D gene (7 bases). Germline CDR1 is SGDLS and CDR2 is YYNGEE. Trimming stripped 4 bases from V and 9 bases from J, with 20 bases between. The CDR3 loop spans 15 amino acids. CDR3 sequence reads: CASSNRGGGKSEQFF. CDR3 sequence (DNA): TGTGCCAGCAGCAACAGAGGGGGGGGGAAAAGTGAGCAGTTCTTC.

This clonotype has more than one count but fewer than ten. The rearrangement links TRBV10-3 to TRBJ2-2, with TRBD2 matching over 9 bases. The germline gives CDR1 ENHRY, CDR2 SYGVKD. This CDR3 spans 15 amino acids. J gave up 4 bases and V 8 bases, and 8 bases lay outside the gene matches. CDR3 DNA: TGTGCCATCCCTAAGACTAGCGGACCCACCGGGGAGCTGTTTTTT. It is translated as CAIPKTSGPTGELFF.

This clonotype was recorded a few times. CDR3 bases: TGTGCCAGCAGTGAATACCCCGAGGAGCAGTACTTC. Amino acids: CASSEYPEEQYF. V is TRBV25-1 and J is TRBJ2-7; the D is unclear. Germline CDR1 MGHDK, CDR2 SYGVNS. The CDR3 is made up of 12 amino acids. Trimming removed 0 bases at V and 7 bases at J, with 7 bases between.

In its sample, this clonotype was seen a few times. J is TRBJ2-3 and V is TRBV18; 7 positions match TRBD1. There are 15 residues in the CDR3. CDR1 and CDR2 (germline): KGHSH, LQKENI. The V and J ends lost 6 bases and 6 bases, in that order; junction bases with no gene match: 12. CDR3 in DNA: TGTGCCAGCTCGCCGACAGGGAACGCTTATGATACGCAGTATTTT. As protein: CASSPTGNAYDTQYF.

CDR3 DNA: TGTGCCAGCAGCCAAGTAGGAGAAAAAGCGGGGACCGGGGAGCTGTTTTTT. Protein product: CASSQVGEKAGTGELFF. The V call is TRBV4-2, the J call TRBJ2-2; 7 positions agree with TRBD2. Per germline, CDR1 LGHNA and CDR2 YNFKEQ. The CDR3 is made up of 17 amino acids. Germline trimming cut 1 base from V and 5 bases from J; bases unmatched to any gene: 10.

This clonotype was found many times. The rearrangement links TRBV29-1 to TRBJ1-2; D not certain. The CDR3 totals 14 residues. Trimming cost V 0 bases and J 0 bases, with 8 bases left between them. The germline V gene encodes CDR1 SQVTM and CDR2 ANQGSEA. The CDR3 region is CSVEEGYSNYGYTF. CDR3 DNA: TGCAGCGTTGAAGAGGGTTATTCTAACTATGGCTACACCTTC.

As regards this clonotype: The junction and the germline gene differ at one end; a read error may be behind it. The chain couples TRBV5-4 to TRBJ2-7; D is uncertain. Germline lookup yields CDR1 SGHNT and CDR2 YYREEE (reference sequence). This CDR3 comprises 16 residues. The CDR3 DNA follows: TGTGCCAGCAGCTTGTATCCGGGCCCATCGTCCTACGGGCAGTACTTC. Translating it yields CASSLYPGPSSYGQYF.

The chain joins TRBV20-1 to TRBJ2-3; the D is unclear. CDR1 and CDR2 (germline): DFQATT, SNEGSKA (reference sequence). Trimming stripped 3 bases from V and 2 bases from J, with 12 bases between. This CDR3 has 14 residues. In DNA form, the CDR3 reads TGCAGTGCTAGTCTGGGTGCCCCCACAGATACGCAGTATTTT. This sequence encodes CSASLGAPTDTQYF.

A few counts support this clonotype. The chain recombines TRBV5-6 with TRBJ2-3; 10 positions agree with TRBD2. V gave up 0 bases and J gave up 7 bases; unmatched junction bases: 8. The germline V gene has CDR1 SGHDT and CDR2 YYEEEE. The CDR3 is 16 residues long. The CDR3 DNA reads as TGTGCCAGCAGCTTGGGTGGGCTAGCGGGGGCCAATACGCAGTATTTT. Translated: CASSLGGLAGANTQYF.

The rearrangement uses TRBV21-1 and TRBJ1-5; TRBD1 is taken as the D call from the table, unchecked against the DNA. TRBV21-1 is a recognized pseudogene. The CDR3 covers 16 residues. CDR3 nucleotides: TGTGCCAGCAGCATATGGGGGGCGCCTGGCAATCAGCCCCAGCATTTT. Protein: CASSIWGAPGNQPQHF.

This clonotype turned up a few times. This rearrangement joins TRBV7-9 to TRBJ2-1; D is unclear. The V and J ends lost 3 bases and 8 bases respectively, with 5 bases between them. The CDR3 is made up of 11 amino acids. CDR1 is SEHNR and CDR2 is FQNEAQ in the germline V gene (reference sequence). Written as DNA, the CDR3 is TGTGCCAGCAGCTTTCACGATGAGCAGTTCTTC. Its translation is CASSFHDEQFF.

In its sample, this clonotype was seen a few times. V gene TRBV5-5 combines with J gene TRBJ2-3; a possible D gene is TRBD2 (7 bases). The CDR3 has 15 amino acids. Germline V lookup: CDR1 SGHKS, CDR2 YYEKEE (reference sequence). Trimming removed 6 bases at V and 3 bases at J, with 17 bases between. The CDR3 reads CASTIRGGATDTQYF. The CDR3 nucleotides are TGTGCCAGCACCATTAGGGGGGGGGCAACAGATACGCAGTATTTT.

The rearrangement links TRBV6-8 to TRBJ2-3; 9 bases are a match to TRBD2. This CDR3 has 16 amino acids. The V gene end was trimmed by 2 bases and the J gene end by 2 bases; junction bases not matched to a gene: 5. The germline CDR1 and CDR2 sequences are MNHGY and SAAAGT. CDR3 DNA: TGTGCCAGCAGTTACGGGCTAGCGGGGTACACAGATACGCAGTATTTT. Its translation: CASSYGLAGYTDTQYF.

The gene calls are TRBV7-2 and TRBJ2-3, with TRBD2 as a possible D gene (5 bases). The ends were cut back, 4 bases at V and 5 bases at J, with 7 bases in the middle. Germline CDR1 SGHTA, CDR2 FQGNSA. The CDR3 spans 12 residues. DNA of the CDR3: TGTGCCAGCAGCTACGGGATAGATACGCAGTATTTT. As protein: CASSYGIDTQYF.

This clonotype was seen a handful of times. The rearrangement links TRBV12-3 or TRBV12-4 to TRBJ2-3, with a weak D call TRBD2 (5 bases). This CDR3 region has 17 residues. V dropped 2 bases and J dropped 1 base, with 16 bases sitting between them. The CDR3 region has the DNA TGTGCCAGCAGTTTATCTCCTCGGTTGCGGGGCACAGATACGCAGTATTTT. This codes for CASSLSPRLRGTDTQYF.

V gene TRBV7-6 combines with J gene TRBJ2-1; D remains unclear. V dropped 4 bases and J dropped 8 bases, with 9 bases sitting between them. This CDR3 is 12 amino acids long. Germline CDR1 SGHVS, CDR2 FNYEAQ. CDR3 amino acids: CASSYRRYEQFF. The CDR3 DNA reads TGTGCCAGCAGCTATCGAAGGTATGAGCAGTTCTTC.

This chain joins TRBV6-1 and TRBJ2-5; D is ambiguous. Trimming cost V 4 bases and J 1 base, with 19 bases left between them. Germline CDR1 reads MNHNS; CDR2 reads SASEGT. This CDR3 contains 17 residues. The CDR3 protein is CASSAGPPPGSQETQYF. CDR3 nucleotide sequence: TGTGCCAGCAGTGCCGGGCCCCCCCCGGGTTCCCAAGAGACCCAGTACTTC.

This chain joins TRBV5-1 and TRBJ2-5; either TRBD1 or TRBD2 may supply D (6 bases each). V lost 4 bases to trimming and J lost 5 bases, with 18 bases between them. The CDR3 length is 15 residues. In germline, CDR1 is SGHRS, CDR2 YFSETQ. The CDR3 DNA follows: TGCGCCAGCAGCCTCGGTAGCGGCCAGGGGGAGACCCAGTACTTC. The encoded protein is CASSLGSGQGETQYF.

The chain carries TRBV7-9 and TRBJ2-7; 9 bases line up with TRBD1. Trimming removed 4 bases from V and 1 base from J; junction bases left unmatched: 11. Germline loops: CDR1 SEHNR, CDR2 FQNEAQ (reference sequence). CDR3 length: 17 residues. The CDR3 is CASSYPWLDRGSYEQYF. In nucleotides, the CDR3 is TGTGCCAGCAGCTATCCCTGGCTGGACAGGGGTTCCTACGAGCAGTACTTC.

This clonotype has only a few counts. The chain combines TRBV12-3 or TRBV12-4 with TRBJ2-7; 10 positions match TRBD2. The CDR3 totals 17 residues. Unmatched junction bases numbered 7, after V lost 2 bases and J lost 0 bases. CDR3 region: CASSLRAGLANSYEQYF. The CDR3 region has the DNA TGTGCCAGCAGTTTAAGGGCGGGACTAGCGAACTCCTACGAGCAGTACTTC.

The V call is TRBV7-2, the J call TRBJ2-1; 8 nucleotides line up with TRBD2. This CDR3 contains 15 residues. Germline lookup yields CDR1 SGHTA and CDR2 FQGNSA. With 4 bases clipped from V and 6 bases from J, the junction kept 8 bases outside the gene matches. The DNA for the CDR3 is TGTGCCAGCAGCTGGGGGTCCAGCGGGGGCAATGAGCAGTTCTTC. Translated, it gives CASSWGSSGGNEQFF.